The 8 T cell receptor beta chains below all came from one sample that was sequenced in a study of T cell repertoires in cytomegalovirus infection. TCRdb analysed the reads with MiXCR anew, one entry per CDR3 protein. Of more than 400,000 distinct CDR3 sequences listed, 26% are singletons. The specimen sequenced was PBMCs. The receptor source for this set is a human donor in good health (CMV status not recorded). Some clones in this sample may be carry-over from other donors' samples.

This clonotype occurred a few times. The V gene is TRBV20-1, the J gene TRBJ1-5, with a possible D match to TRBD1 (6 bases). The germline V gene has CDR1 DFQATT and CDR2 SNEGSKA (reference sequence). Trimming stripped 5 bases from V and 5 bases from J, with 16 bases between. The CDR3 runs to 14 residues. The CDR3 nucleotides are TGCAGTGCTGGGGGACACGGGGTAGATCAGCCCCAGCATTTT. Its protein is CSAGGHGVDQPQHF.

This sequence joins TRBV10-3 and TRBJ2-1, with TRBD2 identical over 10 bases. CDR3 length: 16 amino acids. Germline V gives CDR1 ENHRY, CDR2 SYGVKD. The V gene end was trimmed by 0 bases and the J gene end by 7 bases; junction bases not matched to a gene: 6. CDR3 sequence (DNA): TGTGCCATCAGTGAGTCGAGCGGGAGGGTCGGGAATGAGCAGTTCTTC. Translation: CAISESSGRVGNEQFF.

This chain joins TRBV5-1 and TRBJ2-7, with 13 bases that match TRBD2. The V segment lost 2 bases and the J segment 0 bases; nucleotides outside the gene matches: 2. CDR1 and CDR2 from the germline V gene are SGHRS and YFSETQ. The CDR3 spans 16 residues. The CDR3 DNA reads TGCGCCAGCAGCTTTGGACTAGCGGGAGCCTCCTACGAGCAGTACTTC. Translated, it gives CASSFGLAGASYEQYF.

The chain joins TRBV14 to TRBJ2-2, with 11 bases aligning to TRBD2. Germline-derived CDR1 and CDR2 are SGHDN and FVKESK. The V gene end was trimmed by 4 bases and the J gene end by 6 bases; junction bases not matched to a gene: 4. The CDR3 totals 15 residues. CDR3 residues: CASSLAGGPAGELFF. CDR3 sequence (DNA): TGTGCCAGCAGCCTAGCGGGAGGGCCGGCCGGGGAGCTGTTTTTT.

In this sample, this clonotype turned up many times. DNA of the CDR3: TGTGCCAGCAGCTTAGGGCGGGATTACGAGCAGTACGTC. It translates to CASSLGRDYEQYV. V is TRBV7-2 and J is TRBJ2-7, with a possible D match to TRBD2 (6 bases). This CDR3 has 13 residues. Trimming took 1 base from V and 4 from J, leaving 8 bases between them. The V gene's germline CDR1 is SGHTA and CDR2 FQGNSA.

Only a few counts were recorded for this clonotype. V is TRBV27 and J is TRBJ2-3; TRBD2 agrees at 10 bases. The germline V gene encodes CDR1 MNHEY and CDR2 SMNVEV (reference sequence). Germline trimming cut 4 bases from V and 6 bases from J; bases unmatched to any gene: 19. The CDR3 spans 19 residues. CDR3 sequence: CASSSFGLAERVRVDTQYF. As DNA, the CDR3 is TGTGCCAGCAGTTCCTTTGGACTAGCGGAGAGGGTCCGCGTTGATACGCAGTATTTT.

The chain is built from TRBV12-3 or TRBV12-4 and TRBJ2-7; 7 nucleotides line up with TRBD1. V was pared by 2 bases and J by 4 bases, with 2 bases of the junction left unmatched. The CDR3 length is 13 residues. The CDR3 is CASSLRGHYEQYV. CDR3 nucleotide sequence: TGTGCCAGCAGTTTAAGGGGGCATTACGAGCAGTACGTC.

The rearrangement links TRBV12-3 or TRBV12-4 to TRBJ1-4; D is ambiguous. V lost 4 bases and J lost 5, with 11 bases in between. This CDR3 is 14 amino acids long. The CDR3, as DNA: TGTGCCAGCAGTTATTCCCGACGCAATGAAAAACTGTTTTTT. It translates to CASSYSRRNEKLFF.